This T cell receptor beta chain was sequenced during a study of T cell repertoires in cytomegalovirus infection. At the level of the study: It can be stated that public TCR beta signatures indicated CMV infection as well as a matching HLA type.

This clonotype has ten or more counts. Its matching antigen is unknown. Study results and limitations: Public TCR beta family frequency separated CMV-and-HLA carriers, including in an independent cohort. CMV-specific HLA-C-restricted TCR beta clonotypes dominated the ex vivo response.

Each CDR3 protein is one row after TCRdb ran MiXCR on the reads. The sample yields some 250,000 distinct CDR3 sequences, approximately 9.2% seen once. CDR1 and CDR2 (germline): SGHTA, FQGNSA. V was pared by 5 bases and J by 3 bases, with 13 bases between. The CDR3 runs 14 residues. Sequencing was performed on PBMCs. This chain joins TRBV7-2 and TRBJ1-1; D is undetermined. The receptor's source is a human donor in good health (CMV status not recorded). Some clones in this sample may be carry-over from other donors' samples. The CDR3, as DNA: TGTGCCAGCAGCAAAACGGCCTTCTACACTGAAGCTTTCTTT. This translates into CASSKTAFYTEAFF.